The following is a T cell receptor beta chain sequence with its context. Its specificity is unknown. These data come from a study of blood T cells in healthy people across ages. Whole-study results and caveats: Donor CMV status, an unknown factor, possibly confounded changes in expanded clonotypes.

Germline V gives CDR1 MDHEN, CDR2 SYDVKM. The CDR3 runs to 17 residues. V was clipped by 3 bases and J by 0 bases, with 15 bases between them. PCR was performed a second time for about 6 to 12 cycles using a sample-barcoded 5' primer and a J-beta primer mix. Each cDNA was tagged by a template-switch adaptor containing 12 random nucleotides. TCRdb re-analysed the 5' RACE reads in MiXCR, keeping a single row per CDR3 protein. This table holds around 1,500,000 distinct CDR3 sequences, roughly 40% found once. The sequencing sample was made of blood. J is TRBJ2-1 and V is TRBV28, with TRBD2 as a possible D gene (6 bases). This clonotype was sampled from a woman aged 18-35 years in good health. CDR3 amino acids: CASSLGGWASSYNEQFF. The CDR3 DNA reads as TGTGCCAGCAGTTTGGGGGGTTGGGCCAGCTCCTACAATGAGCAGTTCTTC.